A single sample gave rise to the 24 T cell receptor beta chains below, sequenced in a study of cytomegalovirus exposure and HLA in healthy donors. PCR used 60 Vbeta primers and 13 Jbeta primers. The protocol was immunoSEQ multiplex PCR, while the TCRdb copy is restricted to in-frame clones and leaves out a portion. Here the sample spans around 80,000 clones, 62% being singletons. The material sequenced was PBMCs. Receptor source: a male donor in good health and CMV-seropositive.

This clone was counted between two and nine times. V is TRBV9 and J is TRBJ2-2; D not certain. This CDR3 contains 12 residues. CDR1 is SGDLS and CDR2 is YYNGEE in the germline V gene. V lost 7 bases to trimming and J lost 0 bases, with 4 bases between them. CDR3 protein: CASGANTGELFF. The CDR3 coding sequence is TGTGCCAGCGGAGCGAACACCGGGGAGCTGTTTTTT.

The chain combines TRBV5-1 with TRBJ1-1, with TRBD1 identical over 9 bases. V shed 3 bases, J shed 2 bases, and the junction held 8 bases outside the gene matches. Germline values: CDR1 SGHRS, CDR2 YFSETQ. The CDR3 length is 16 residues. The CDR3 DNA sequence: TGCGCCAGCAGCTATGGACAGGGGCGACCCAACACTGAAGCTTTCTTT. Amino acids: CASSYGQGRPNTEAFF. Using reference TRBV5-1 and TRBJ1-1 for the parts outside the CDR3, the full variable domain is KAGVTQTPRYLIKTRGQQVTLSCSPISGHRSVSWYQQTPGQGLQFLFEYFSETQRNKGNFPGRFSGRQFSNSRSEMNVSTLELGDSALYLCASSYGQGRPNTEAFFGQGTRLTVV.

The chain carries TRBV7-7 and TRBJ1-5; 7 bases line up with TRBD1. V lost 5 bases to trimming and J lost 2 bases; unmatched junction nucleotides: 6. The CDR3 is made up of 15 amino acids. From germline, CDR1 is SSHAT and CDR2 FNYEAQ (reference sequence). The CDR3 spells CASSPGTGGNQPQHF. Here the CDR3 DNA reads TGTGCCAGCAGCCCTGGAACAGGGGGCAATCAGCCCCAGCATTTT.

V usage is TRBV7-6 and J usage is TRBJ2-7; 7 nucleotides match TRBD1. This CDR3 comprises 14 residues. The V gene end was trimmed by 5 bases and the J gene end by 6 bases; junction bases not matched to a gene: 10. Per germline, CDR1 SGHVS and CDR2 FNYEAQ. CDR3 loop: CASSTRGFEGEQYF. CDR3 nucleotides: TGTGCCAGCAGCACCAGGGGGTTTGAGGGCGAGCAGTACTTC.

The genes are TRBV7-9 and TRBJ2-1; D uncertain. V shed 1 base and J shed 5 bases, with 6 bases lying between them. CDR1 SEHNR and CDR2 FQNEAQ come from the germline V gene (reference sequence). The length of the CDR3 is 13 residues. The CDR3 coding sequence is TGTGCCAGCAGCTTAGTAGTAGACAATGAGCAGTTCTTC. It specifies CASSLVVDNEQFF.

A single count supports this clone. V and J are TRBV5-1 and TRBJ1-3; D remains ambiguous. Matching the DNA end better, TRBJ2-2 makes the J call doubtful. This CDR3 is built from 16 residues. Per germline, CDR1 SGHRS and CDR2 YFSETQ. The CDR3 bases are TGCGCCAGCCGGATTAATGGCAGGACGAACACCGGGGAGCTGTTTTTT. The encoded protein is CASRINGRTNTGELFF.

The V and J genes are TRBV6-4 and TRBJ2-1; the match to TRBD2 covers 7 bases. CDR1 is MRHNA and CDR2 is SNTAGT in the germline V gene. The CDR3 sequence is 15 residues long. After removal of 0 bases from V and 1 base from J, the junction contained 0 bases not matched to a gene. CDR3 amino acids: CASSDSAGSYNEQFF. Written as DNA, the CDR3 is TGTGCCAGCAGTGACTCAGCGGGATCCTACAATGAGCAGTTCTTC.

This clone has just one count. The chain links TRBV7-9 to TRBJ2-1; unclear D gene. Trimming cost V 3 bases and J 0 bases, with 9 bases left between them. The CDR3 totals 15 residues. Germline CDR1 and CDR2: SEHNR and FQNEAQ (reference sequence). The chain's CDR3 is CASSFSQYSYNEQFF. CDR3 DNA sequence: TGTGCCAGCAGCTTTAGCCAGTACTCCTACAATGAGCAGTTCTTC.

This clone was picked up a small number of times. The genes are TRBV5-4 and TRBJ2-6; unclear D gene. Trimming cost V 0 bases and J 4 bases, with 8 bases left between them. Germline lookup yields CDR1 SGHNT and CDR2 YYREEE (reference sequence). CDR3 length: 15 amino acids. Here the CDR3 DNA reads TGTGCCAGCAGCTTGGGGCCGGAGGGGGCCAACGTCCTGACTTTC. Protein product: CASSLGPEGANVLTF.

The CDR3 protein is CALDRDRGNSPLHF. In DNA form, the CDR3 reads TGTGCCCTGGACAGGGACAGGGGTAATTCACCCCTCCACTTT. This rearrangement joins TRBV30 to TRBJ1-6; 10 bases map to TRBD1. The CDR3 is 14 amino acids. The trim removed 8 bases at V and 6 bases at J, leaving 7 bases unmatched. Germline-derived CDR1 and CDR2 are GTSNPN and SVGIG (reference sequence).

This clone was detected a few times. The rearrangement links TRBV30 to TRBJ2-7; 8 nucleotides agree with TRBD2. Germline assignment: CDR1 GTSNPN and CDR2 SVGIG (reference sequence). The CDR3 has 13 residues. V lost 8 bases, J lost 0 bases, and 6 bases stayed unmatched. The CDR3 loop is CAAGGDSSYEQYF. The CDR3 DNA sequence: TGTGCCGCGGGAGGCGATAGCTCCTACGAGCAGTACTTC.

This chain joins TRBV11-2 and TRBJ2-2; a weak D match, TRBD2 (5 bases). Trimming stripped 4 bases from V and 6 bases from J, with 12 bases between. The CDR3 covers 14 residues. Germline values: CDR1 SGHAT, CDR2 FQNNGV. The CDR3 coding sequence is TGTGCCAGCAGCTCCACTAGGGCGGCCGGGGAGCTGTTTTTT. This gives the protein CASSSTRAAGELFF.

This chain joins TRBV9 and TRBJ1-3, with no clear D. Germline lookup yields CDR1 SGDLS and CDR2 YYNGEE. Trimming took off 4 bases at V and 1 base at J, with 12 bases between the two ends. The CDR3 runs 15 residues. The CDR3 sequence: CASSSPATSGNTIYF. For the CDR3, the DNA is TGTGCCAGCAGCTCCCCTGCGACATCTGGAAACACCATATATTTT.

V is TRBV5-8 and J is TRBJ1-2; the D gene is possibly TRBD1 (6 bases). Trimming pared 0 bases from V and 11 bases from J, leaving 14 bases between. Germline V gene sequence: CDR1 SGHTS, CDR2 YDEGEE. The CDR3 spans 13 residues. The CDR3 is CASSLDLMTGYTF. The DNA of the CDR3 is TGTGCCAGCAGCTTGGACCTGATGACAGGTTACACCTTC.

The rearrangement joins TRBV5-1 to TRBJ2-1, with a possible D match to TRBD1 (5 bases). CDR3 size: 13 residues. Germline values: CDR1 SGHRS, CDR2 YFSETQ. Trimming removed 5 bases from V and 9 bases from J, with 15 bases in between. The CDR3 protein is CASSATQGSEQFF. CDR3 DNA sequence: TGCGCCAGCAGTGCCACCCAGGGTAGTGAGCAGTTCTTC.

The chain employs TRBV29-1 and TRBJ1-4; perhaps TRBD1 as D (5 bases). The CDR3 is 17 amino acids. V shed 5 bases and J shed 5 bases, with 24 bases lying between them. Germline CDR1 and CDR2: SQVTM and ANQGSEA. CDR3 coding DNA: TGCAGCGTTCAATATCCACCTTTGACAGACGCGAATGAAAAACTGTTTTTT. This gives the protein CSVQYPPLTDANEKLFF.

The chain joins TRBV9 to TRBJ1-2; D remains ambiguous. There are 14 residues in the CDR3. Trimming cost V 4 bases and J 8 bases, with 18 bases left between them. Germline CDR1 SGDLS, CDR2 YYNGEE. In DNA, the CDR3 is TGTGCCAGCAGCTCCCTCAGTGGGCCGGGGGGCTACACCTTC. Translation: CASSSLSGPGGYTF.

The V call is TRBV6-1, the J call TRBJ2-3, with 7 bases identical to TRBD1. This CDR3 has 15 amino acids. The junction had 5 bases not matched to a gene; V was cut back by 3 bases and J by 2 bases. Germline V lookup: CDR1 MNHNS, CDR2 SASEGT. The CDR3 region has the DNA TGTGCCAGCAGTGAGGACAGGTGGACCACAGATACGCAGTATTTT. Its protein product is CASSEDRWTTDTQYF.

The rearrangement links TRBV27 to TRBJ2-1; no clear D gene. The CDR3 length is 16 residues. Trimming stripped 4 bases from V and 0 bases from J, with 13 bases between. Germline lookup yields CDR1 MNHEY and CDR2 SMNVEV (reference sequence). This chain's CDR3 is CASSSPSRSSYNEQFF. The CDR3 nucleotides are TGTGCCAGCAGTTCCCCATCAAGGAGCTCCTACAATGAGCAGTTCTTC.

The chain has TRBV28 and TRBJ1-2, with D possibly matching TRBD1 (5 bases). CDR1 and CDR2 from the germline V gene are MDHEN and SYDVKM. V was trimmed by 6 bases and J by 1 base, leaving 21 bases between them. There are 17 residues in the CDR3. CDR3 sequence: CASSRSLGAGVNYGYTF. The CDR3, as DNA: TGTGCCAGCAGCCGCAGCCTTGGGGCAGGAGTTAACTATGGCTACACCTTC.

This clone is a singleton in its sample. The genes are TRBV30 and TRBJ1-5, with 8 nucleotides matching TRBD1. The junction had 8 bases not matched to a gene; V was cut back by 4 bases and J by 3 bases. Germline loops: CDR1 GTSNPN, CDR2 SVGIG (reference sequence). CDR3 length: 15 amino acids. CDR3 coding DNA: TGTGCCTGGACTAAAGACAGGGGCGCCAATCAGCCCCAGCATTTT. This codes for CAWTKDRGANQPQHF.

This chain connects TRBV6-5 to TRBJ2-3; the D is unclear. Germline V gene data show CDR1 as MNHEY and CDR2 as SVGAGI. The CDR3 loop spans 14 amino acids. The V end was cut by 4 bases, the J end by 1 base, with 9 bases between. The CDR3, as DNA: TGTGCCAGCAGTTGGCACAGCCGCACAGATACGCAGTATTTT. As protein: CASSWHSRTDTQYF.

The chain links TRBV11-2 to TRBJ2-5; D is perhaps TRBD2 (6 bases). CDR1 and CDR2 from the germline V gene are SGHAT and FQNNGV. The CDR3 covers 15 residues. The V gene lost 1 base and the J gene lost 4 bases, with 13 bases spanning the gap. The CDR3 loop is CASSLVSGRGETQYF. CDR3 in DNA: TGTGCCAGCAGCTTAGTTTCCGGGCGGGGAGAGACCCAGTACTTC.

The chain joins TRBV5-1 to TRBJ2-2; TRBD1 is a possible D gene (5 bases). With 1 base removed from V and 3 bases from J, the gap between germline ends came to 10 bases. Germline values: CDR1 SGHRS, CDR2 YFSETQ. CDR3 length equals 15 residues. The CDR3 sequence is CASSLRQGDTGELFF. Here the CDR3 DNA reads TGCGCCAGCAGCTTGAGGCAGGGTGACACCGGGGAGCTGTTTTTT.